This TCR beta chain originates from a study of shared clonotypes between healthy human individuals. Findings and limits, study-wide: Sequencing depth was expected to affect clonotype sharing among donors. Researchers sampled blood only, noting tissue repertoires likely differ. Naive subsets tended to show greater estimated richness than memory subsets.

Comments on this clone: Its antigen is unidentified.

Naive CD8 cells, CD45RO-negative and positively selected for CCR7, excluded terminally differentiated effector memory CD45RA+ cells. The trim removed 7 bases at V and 3 bases at J, leaving 8 bases unmatched. The CDR3 runs 14 residues. Germline V gene lookup returns CDR1 MNHNY and CDR2 SVGAGI (reference sequence). Measured with immunoSEQ multiplex PCR; TCRdb has only the in-frame clones, and not every one. The profile covers some 2 million clones, with approximately 94% appearing a single time and around 1.1% taken by the ten largest. The source material was naive CD8+ T cells sorted from blood. The genes are TRBV6-6 and TRBJ2-7; 8 bases are shared with TRBD1. This clonotype was obtained from a man between 18 and 35 years old in good health. CDR3 loop: CASTLDRDLYEQYF. Written as DNA, the CDR3 is TGTGCCAGCACCCTGGACAGGGATCTCTACGAGCAGTACTTC.